A selection of T cell receptor beta chains follows, all from one sample in a study of shared clonotypes between healthy human individuals. The data were produced by immunoSEQ multiplex PCR, yet TCRdb's version contains in-frame clones alone and is incomplete. The table lists 2.3 million or so clones, approximately 95% of them singletons, with approximately 0.4% in the top ten. The specimen was naive CD4+ T cells from PBMCs. These receptors were obtained from a man aged 18 to 29 in good health. Some clones in this sample may be carry-over from other donors' samples. CDR3s include the opening cysteine and the closing phenylalanine or tryptophan. D genes are given only for firm matches. Size is stated for part of the rows, as once, few or many counts, or as a class when the clone is expanded.

cdr3_nt | cdr3_aa | clone_size | j_call | d_call | v_call
TGTGCCATCACTAGCGGGAGTACCGGTGAGCAGTTCTTC | CAITSGSTGEQFF | NA | TRBJ2-1 | TRBD2 | TRBV10-3
TGTGCCAGCACGTTGAGGGGGCGGCATGAAGAAGCTTTCTTT | CASTLRGRHEEAFF | NA | TRBJ1-1 | TRBD1 | TRBV6-1
TGTGCCGCCCGACCCGGGGGATGGGACGGGGAGCTGTTTTTT | CAARPGGWDGELFF | NA | TRBJ2-2 | NA | TRBV30
TGTGCCAGCAGCCCAACTAGCGGGAGGGTCAATGAGCAGTTCTTC | CASSPTSGRVNEQFF | NA | TRBJ2-1 | TRBD2 | TRBV7-6
TGTGCCAGCAGGTGGACAGATTATCCGAACACTGAAGCTTTCTTT | CASRWTDYPNTEAFF | NA | TRBJ1-1 | NA | TRBV6-4
TGTGCTAGTGGTTTGGTGGGCAGGGAGGGGGAAAAACTGTTTTTT | CASGLVGREGEKLFF | once | TRBJ1-4 | NA | TRBV12-5
TGCGCCAGCAGCTTGCGACCGACTAGCGGGAGCCACATAAGCTCCTACGAGCAGTACTTC | CASSLRPTSGSHISSYEQYF | NA | TRBJ2-7 | TRBD2 | TRBV5-1
TGTGCCAGCAGCCATTCACTCCCAGGCCAACTGTTTTTT | CASSHSLPGQLFF | NA | TRBJ1-4 | NA | TRBV14
TGTGCCAGCAGTTTAATCAGGGACTCCTACGAGCAGTACTTC | CASSLIRDSYEQYF | NA | TRBJ2-7 | NA | TRBV27
TGTGCCAGCTTAACAACAGATATGAACACTGAAGCTTTCTTT | CASLTTDMNTEAFF | NA | TRBJ1-1 | NA | TRBV18
TGTGCCAGCAGCTTGTTCTTCCAGGGAAGTGAAAAACTGTTTTTT | CASSLFFQGSEKLFF | NA | TRBJ1-4 | NA | TRBV5-6
TGTGCCAGCAGTAGGGACATCAATGAGCAGTTCTTC | CASSRDINEQFF | NA | TRBJ2-1 | NA | TRBV2
TGTGCCAGCAGCTTGAGAGGCTATGGCTACACCTTC | CASSLRGYGYTF | NA | TRBJ1-2 | NA | TRBV11-2
TGTGCCAGCAGCTTTTCTCGGACAAATGAAAAACTGTTTTTT | CASSFSRTNEKLFF | NA | TRBJ1-4 | NA | TRBV7-2
TGTGCCAGCAGTAGACTAGACGGCTCTGGGGCCAACGTCCTGACTTTC | CASSRLDGSGANVLTF | NA | TRBJ2-6 | NA | TRBV11-2
TGTGCCAGCAGTGTGACCTTATACGAGCAGTACTTC | CASSVTLYEQYF | NA | TRBJ2-7 | NA | TRBV28
TGTGCCAGCAGCCGGGTCACAGATACGCAGTATTTT | CASSRVTDTQYF | NA | TRBJ2-3 | NA | TRBV6-1
TGTGCCAGCAGCCCGAACAGCCTGATGAACACTGAAGCTTTCTTT | CASSPNSLMNTEAFF | NA | TRBJ1-1 | NA | TRBV7-9
TGTGCCAGAAGCTTCTGGGTAAATTTCTTC | CARSFWVNFF | NA | TRBJ2-1 | NA | TRBV7-5
TGTGCCAGCAGGGAAATGGGCACCGGGGAGCTGTTTTTT | CASREMGTGELFF | NA | TRBJ2-2 | NA | TRBV7-8
TGTGCCAGCAGCCAAGATTGGCGGGGGCGAGAGCAGTACTTC | CASSQDWRGREQYF | NA | TRBJ2-7 | NA | TRBV4-2
TGTGCCAGCAGTTACTCGACCGGTCCTAATTACGAGCAGTACTTC | CASSYSTGPNYEQYF | NA | TRBJ2-7 | NA | TRBV6-5
TGTGCCAGCAGTTACTCTGGGGTAGGAAGCTACGAGCAGTACTTC | CASSYSGVGSYEQYF | NA | TRBJ2-7 | NA | TRBV6-5
TGTGCCAGTGGACGGATTCAGCCCCAGCATTTT | CASGRIQPQHF | NA | TRBJ1-5 | NA | TRBV19
TGTGCCAGCAGCTTGTGGTCGGGGGCCAATCAGCCCCAGCATTTT | CASSLWSGANQPQHF | NA | TRBJ1-5 | NA | TRBV5-6
TGCGCCAGCGGGCCAGTGAACACTGAAGCTTTCTTT | CASGPVNTEAFF | few | TRBJ1-1 | NA | TRBV23-1
TGTGCCAGCTCACCAATGATAGTAGGCTCGGGCTACGAGCAGTACTTC | CASSPMIVGSGYEQYF | NA | TRBJ2-7 | NA | TRBV18
TGTGCCAGCAGTGGACAGGGGGCCCCCTCTGGGGCCAACGTCCTGACTTTC | CASSGQGAPSGANVLTF | NA | TRBJ2-6 | TRBD1 | TRBV2
TGTGCCAGCTCAGGGGGGTCTCCCTACGAGCAGTACTTC | CASSGGSPYEQYF | NA | TRBJ2-7 | NA | TRBV18